This TCR beta chain was observed in a study of PD-1 blockade in classical Hodgkin lymphoma. Study in general: Patients got intravenous nivolumab 3 mg/kg every 2 weeks. Broader study findings: CD4+ TCR diversity, unlike CD8+, climbed significantly by C4D1. The causes of the repertoire differences, possibly disease activity or prior therapy, remain undefined. Nivolumab initiation under 1 year post-ASCT meant exclusion.

Comment on this clone: Its antigen is not known.

There was relapse after autologous stem cell transplantation in every patient, and there was variation in brentuximab vedotin exposure. The CDR3 covers 14 residues. CDR1 is GTSNPN, CDR2 SVGIG, per germline (reference sequence). V lost 5 bases to trimming and J lost 10 bases, with 18 bases between them. TCRdb's copy holds only in-frame clones and misses some; the assay was immunoSEQ multiplex PCR. The sample records some 18,000 clones, over 80% being singletons. The sequencing here drew on peripheral blood mononuclear cells (PBMCs), taken at baseline. The TCR originated in a human donor with classical Hodgkin lymphoma. The V and J genes are TRBV30 and TRBJ1-6, with a tentative D call TRBD1 (5 bases). The CDR3 nucleotides read TGTGCCTGGGTGGCGGGGGGAAGAGGGTCACCCCTCCACTTT. It is translated as CAWVAGGRGSPLHF. The whole variable domain, filled in from reference TRBV30 and TRBJ1-6, reads SQTIHQWPATLVQPVGSPLSLECTVEGTSNPNLYWYRQAAGRGLQLLFYSVGIGQISSEVPQNLSASRPQDRQFILSSKKLLLSDSGFYLCAWVAGGRGSPLHFGNGTRLTVT.